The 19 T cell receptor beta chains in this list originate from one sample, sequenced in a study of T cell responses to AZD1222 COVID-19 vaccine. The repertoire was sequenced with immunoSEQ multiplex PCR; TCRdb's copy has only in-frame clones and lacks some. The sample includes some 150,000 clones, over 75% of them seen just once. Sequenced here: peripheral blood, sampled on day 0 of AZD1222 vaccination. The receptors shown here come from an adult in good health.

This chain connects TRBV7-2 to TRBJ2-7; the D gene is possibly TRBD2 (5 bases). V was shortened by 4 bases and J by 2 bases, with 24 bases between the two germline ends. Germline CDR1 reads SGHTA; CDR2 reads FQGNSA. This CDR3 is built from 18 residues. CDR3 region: CASSSLWTRLQRTYEQYF. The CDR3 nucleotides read TGTGCCAGCAGCTCCCTTTGGACTCGTCTGCAGAGGACCTACGAGCAGTACTTC.

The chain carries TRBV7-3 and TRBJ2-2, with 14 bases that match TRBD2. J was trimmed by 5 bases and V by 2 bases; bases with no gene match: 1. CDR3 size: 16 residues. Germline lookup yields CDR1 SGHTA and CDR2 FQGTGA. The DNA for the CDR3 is TGTGCCAGCAGCTTAGGACTAGCGGGAGGAACCGGGGAGCTGTTTTTT. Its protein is CASSLGLAGGTGELFF.

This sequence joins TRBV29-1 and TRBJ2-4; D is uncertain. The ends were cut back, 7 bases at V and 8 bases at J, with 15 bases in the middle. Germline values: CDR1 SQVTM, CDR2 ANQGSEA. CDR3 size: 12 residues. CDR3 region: CSARALRDIQYF. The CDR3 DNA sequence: TGCAGCGCCCGGGCCCTAAGGGACATTCAGTACTTC.

CDR3 coding DNA: TGCGCCAGCAGTCCGGGGCTCCTCTACGAGCAGTACTTC. It translates to CASSPGLLYEQYF. The V and J genes are TRBV4-1 and TRBJ2-7, with D perhaps assigned TRBD1 or TRBD2 (5 bases each). CDR3 length: 13 amino acids. The germline gives CDR1 MGHRA, CDR2 YSYEKL. Trimming removed 6 bases at V and 3 bases at J, with 12 bases between.

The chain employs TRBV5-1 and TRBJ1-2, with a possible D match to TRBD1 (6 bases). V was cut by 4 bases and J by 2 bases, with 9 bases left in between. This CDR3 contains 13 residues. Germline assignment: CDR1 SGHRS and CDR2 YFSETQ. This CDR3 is CASSPDRNYGYTF. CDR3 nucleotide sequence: TGCGCCAGCAGCCCCGACAGGAACTATGGCTACACCTTC.

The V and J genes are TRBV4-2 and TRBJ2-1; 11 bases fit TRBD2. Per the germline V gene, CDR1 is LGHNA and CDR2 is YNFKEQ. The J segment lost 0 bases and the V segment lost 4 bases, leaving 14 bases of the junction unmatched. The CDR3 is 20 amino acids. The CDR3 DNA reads TGTGCCAGCAGCCTCAGCGGGGCTAGCGGGGGGATGAGCTCCTACAATGAGCAGTTCTTC. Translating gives CASSLSGASGGMSSYNEQFF.

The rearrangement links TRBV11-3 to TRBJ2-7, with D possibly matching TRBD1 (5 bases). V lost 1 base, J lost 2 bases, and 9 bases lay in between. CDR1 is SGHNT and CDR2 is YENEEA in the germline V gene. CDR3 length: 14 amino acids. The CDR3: CASSLVTGAYEQYF. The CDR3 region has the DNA TGTGCCAGCAGCTTAGTAACAGGAGCCTACGAGCAGTACTTC.

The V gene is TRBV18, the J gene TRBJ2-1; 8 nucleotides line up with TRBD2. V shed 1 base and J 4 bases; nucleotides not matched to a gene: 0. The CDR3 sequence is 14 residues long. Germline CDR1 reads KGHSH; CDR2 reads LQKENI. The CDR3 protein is CASSPLAGYNEQFF. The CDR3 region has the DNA TGTGCCAGCTCACCACTAGCGGGATACAATGAGCAGTTCTTC.

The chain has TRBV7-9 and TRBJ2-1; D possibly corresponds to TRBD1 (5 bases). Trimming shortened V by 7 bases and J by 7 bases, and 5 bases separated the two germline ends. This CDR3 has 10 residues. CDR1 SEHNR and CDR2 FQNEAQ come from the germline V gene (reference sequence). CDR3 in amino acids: CASKGNEQFF. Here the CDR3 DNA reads TGTGCCAGCAAGGGGAATGAGCAGTTCTTC.

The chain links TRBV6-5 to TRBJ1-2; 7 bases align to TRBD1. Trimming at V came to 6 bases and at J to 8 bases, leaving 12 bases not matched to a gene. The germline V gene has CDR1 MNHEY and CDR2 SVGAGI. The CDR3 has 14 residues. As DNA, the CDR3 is TGTGCCAGCAGGACCGCCACAGGGGTCCGAGGCTACACCTTC. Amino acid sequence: CASRTATGVRGYTF.

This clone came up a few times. The CDR3 protein is CASSGQAWTEAFF. For the CDR3, the DNA is TGCGCCAGCAGCGGACAGGCATGGACTGAAGCTTTCTTT. This chain joins TRBV10-2 and TRBJ1-1; the match to TRBD1 covers 7 bases. Germline-derived CDR1 and CDR2 are WSHSY and SAAADI. V shed 6 bases, J shed 5 bases, and the junction held 6 bases outside the gene matches. The CDR3 runs to 13 residues.

The CDR3 sequence: CASSQLPQETQYF. The CDR3 DNA reads TGTGCCAGCAGCCAATTGCCCCAAGAGACCCAGTACTTC. This chain connects TRBV16 to TRBJ2-5; D remains unclear. V dropped 1 base and J dropped 1 base, with 4 bases sitting between them. CDR3 length: 13 amino acids. CDR1 is KGHSY, CDR2 FQNENV, per germline.

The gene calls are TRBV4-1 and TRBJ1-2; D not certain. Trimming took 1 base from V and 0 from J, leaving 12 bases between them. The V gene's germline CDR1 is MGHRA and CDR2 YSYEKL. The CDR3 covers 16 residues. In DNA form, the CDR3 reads TGCGCCAGCAGCCAAGGAGGAACGGCAGCTAACTATGGCTACACCTTC. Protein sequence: CASSQGGTAANYGYTF.

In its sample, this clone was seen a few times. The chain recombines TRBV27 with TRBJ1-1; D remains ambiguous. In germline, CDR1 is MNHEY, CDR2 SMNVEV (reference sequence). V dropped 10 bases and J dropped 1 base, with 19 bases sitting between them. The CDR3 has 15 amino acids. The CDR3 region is CATQINIWGNTEAFF. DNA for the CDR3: TGTGCCACCCAAATTAACATCTGGGGGAACACTGAAGCTTTCTTT.

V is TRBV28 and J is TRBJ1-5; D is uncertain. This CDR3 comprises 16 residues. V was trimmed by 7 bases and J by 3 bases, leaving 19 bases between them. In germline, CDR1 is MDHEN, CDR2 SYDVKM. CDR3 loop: CASILSGVWDNQPQHF. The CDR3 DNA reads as TGTGCCAGCATCCTTTCTGGGGTTTGGGACAATCAGCCCCAGCATTTT.

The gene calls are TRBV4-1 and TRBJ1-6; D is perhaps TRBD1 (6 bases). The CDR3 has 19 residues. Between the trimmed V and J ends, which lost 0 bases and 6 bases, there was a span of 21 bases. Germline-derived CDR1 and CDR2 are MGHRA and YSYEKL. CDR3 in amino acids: CASSQDSAGTRSANSPLHF. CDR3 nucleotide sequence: TGCGCCAGCAGCCAAGATTCCGCCGGGACACGATCGGCTAATTCACCCCTCCACTTT.

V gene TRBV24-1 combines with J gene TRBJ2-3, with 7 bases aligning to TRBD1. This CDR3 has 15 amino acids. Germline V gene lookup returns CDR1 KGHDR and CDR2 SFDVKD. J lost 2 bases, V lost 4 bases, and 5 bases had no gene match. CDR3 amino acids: CATSEAGTATDTQYF. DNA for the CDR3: TGTGCCACCAGTGAAGCCGGGACAGCCACAGATACGCAGTATTTT.

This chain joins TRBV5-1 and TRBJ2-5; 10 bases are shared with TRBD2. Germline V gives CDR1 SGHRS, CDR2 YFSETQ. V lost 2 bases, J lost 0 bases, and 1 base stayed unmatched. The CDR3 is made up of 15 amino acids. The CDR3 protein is CASSLAGGYQETQYF. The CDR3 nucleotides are TGCGCCAGCAGCTTAGCGGGGGGGTACCAAGAGACCCAGTACTTC.

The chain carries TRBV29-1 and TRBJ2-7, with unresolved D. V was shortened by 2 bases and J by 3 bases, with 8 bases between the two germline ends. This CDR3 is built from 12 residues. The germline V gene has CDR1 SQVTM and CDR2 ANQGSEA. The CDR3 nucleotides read TGCAGCGTTGAAAGCAACGACTACGAGCAGTACTTC. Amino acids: CSVESNDYEQYF.